This T cell receptor (beta chain) was recorded in a study of CD8 T cells in Susac syndrome. V was pared by 7 bases and J by 5 bases, with 6 bases of the junction left unmatched. In germline, CDR1 is DFQATT, CDR2 SNEGSKA (reference sequence). There are 12 residues in the CDR3. RNA totalling roughly 0.45 to 1 ug underwent reverse transcription with random hexamers. The method of amplification for TCR beta CDR3 was immunoSEQ multiplex PCR, covering 54 Vbeta and 13 Jbeta. TCRdb re-called the immunoSEQ multiplex PCR reads through MiXCR, storing one row per CDR3 protein. The sample carries 120,000 to 150,000 distinct CDR3 sequences, roughly 94% recorded once. To note about this clonotype: Its antigen is still unknown.

The T cells that were sequenced for TCR beta were CD8+ and CD4+ cells from blood. The CD8+ and CD4+ T cells were isolated magnetically using a negative isolation approach, whereas the TEMRA cells were enriched by FACS. Overall study results and limits: It was acknowledged in the study that the number of individuals who were included in its TCR sequencing and HLA analysis was relatively small.

V and J are TRBV20-1 and TRBJ2-5, with 8 bases aligning to TRBD2. The specimen was CD4+ T cells from PBMCs. The receptor comes from a human donor in good health. The CDR3 sequence is CSVLSGSETQYF. The CDR3 region has the DNA TGCAGTGTTTTGAGCGGGAGTGAGACCCAGTACTTC.